This TCR beta chain was identified in a study of control samples from healthy donors and cancer patients. Sequencing was performed with immunoSEQ multiplex PCR; in TCRdb, only in-frame clones are kept and a portion is missing. The sample has some 120,000 clones; approximately 89% are singletons. This CDR3 comprises 14 residues. Germline assignment: CDR1 SGHTA and CDR2 FQGTGA. Trimming removed 1 base at V and 4 bases at J, with 10 bases between. The sample was blood. The chain has TRBV7-3 and TRBJ1-1; D is undetermined. This clonotype was obtained from a woman under 30 in good health. The CDR3 reads CASSLRGGTTEAFF. CDR3 coding DNA: TGTGCCAGCAGCTTAAGAGGTGGAACCACTGAAGCTTTCTTT.